This T cell receptor beta chain appears in the sequencing data of a study of cytomegalovirus exposure and HLA in healthy donors. This clone was counted a few times. It was with 60 Vbeta and 13 Jbeta primers that the PCR ran. TCRdb keeps only in-frame clones here, not all; method: immunoSEQ multiplex PCR. The table shows approximately 140,000 clones, with about three quarters occurring only once. The germline V gene has CDR1 SGHDT and CDR2 YYEEEE. V shed 3 bases and J shed 7 bases, with 11 bases lying between them. This CDR3 is 13 amino acids long. The chain joins TRBV5-6 to TRBJ2-1; TRBD1 is a possible D gene (6 bases). Sequenced: PBMCs. The sequence was collected from a woman between 35 and 50 years old in good health and CMV-seronegative. DNA for the CDR3: TGTGCCAGCAGCTCAGGGGCTGCTAATGAGCAGTTCTTC. It translates to CASSSGAANEQFF.